These 13 T cell receptor beta chains were sequenced from one sample in a study of T cells after yellow fever vaccination. TCRdb itself ran the 5' RACE reads through MiXCR, one entry per CDR3 protein. The sample has 350,000 to 550,000 distinct CDR3 sequences; 15% to 20% are singletons. The material sequenced was PBMCs, taken before the yellow fever booster vaccination. The source is a young man who received the YFV17D yellow fever vaccine.

J is TRBJ1-2 and V is TRBV7-9, with 9 bases aligning to TRBD1. Germline V gives CDR1 SEHNR, CDR2 FQNEAQ (reference sequence). The J segment lost 7 bases and the V segment lost 3 bases, leaving 15 bases of the junction unmatched. The length of the CDR3 is 17 residues. The DNA of the CDR3 is TGTGCCAGCAGCTTTCCCTCCGGGACAGGGAAGGTGGGTGGCTACACCTTC. It codes for CASSFPSGTGKVGGYTF.

There are a few counts of this clonotype. The V and J genes are TRBV18 and TRBJ1-4; weak D call: TRBD1 (6 bases). The germline V gene has CDR1 KGHSH and CDR2 LQKENI. The CDR3 has 15 residues. V was pared by 3 bases and J by 0 bases, with 8 bases between. The CDR3 is CASSPRQATNEKLFF. The CDR3 nucleotides read TGTGCCAGCTCACCGAGACAGGCAACTAATGAAAAACTGTTTTTT.

This chain uses TRBV7-2 with TRBJ2-2; 9 nucleotides match TRBD1. Germline lookup yields CDR1 SGHTA and CDR2 FQGNSA. J lost 6 bases, V lost 5 bases, and 10 bases had no gene match. The CDR3 totals 16 residues. The CDR3 reads CASSTRDRASAGELFF. In DNA form, the CDR3 reads TGTGCCAGCAGCACGCGGGACAGGGCGTCCGCCGGGGAGCTGTTTTTT.

This rearrangement joins TRBV5-1 to TRBJ2-1; 7 bases agree with TRBD2. J gave up 10 bases and V 0 bases, and 10 bases lay outside the gene matches. This CDR3 comprises 15 residues. Germline V gene sequence: CDR1 SGHRS, CDR2 YFSETQ. CDR3 amino acids: CASSLDPGGRGEQFF. CDR3 coding DNA: TGCGCCAGCAGCTTGGACCCGGGGGGACGGGGGGAGCAGTTCTTC.

This clonotype was seen a few times. The chain couples TRBV12-3 or TRBV12-4 to TRBJ1-1; the D is unclear. V lost 6 bases and J lost 11, with 16 bases in between. The CDR3 covers 12 residues. CDR3 amino acids: CASRLDNGIAFF. In DNA, the CDR3 is TGTGCCAGCAGGCTAGACAACGGGATCGCTTTCTTT.

The V and J genes are TRBV7-2 and TRBJ2-2; 11 nucleotides line up with TRBD2. Germline-derived CDR1 and CDR2 are SGHTA and FQGNSA. Trimming took 4 bases from V and 5 from J; bases not matched to a gene: 6. The CDR3 sequence is 16 residues long. The CDR3 is CASSSRLAGLTGELFF. The CDR3 nucleotides are TGTGCCAGCAGCTCAAGACTAGCGGGGTTGACCGGGGAGCTGTTTTTT. The variable domain in full, with the rest retrieved from reference TRBV7-2 and TRBJ2-2, is GAGVSQSPSNKVTEKGKDVELRCDPISGHTALYWYRQSLGQGLEFLIYFQGNSAPDKSGLPSDRFSAERTGGSVSTLTIQRTQQEDSAVYLCASSSRLAGLTGELFFGEGSRLTVL.

The genes are TRBV30 and TRBJ2-1; D call uncertain. The CDR3 covers 12 residues. V was shortened by 1 base and J by 6 bases, with 7 bases between the two germline ends. The germline V gene has CDR1 GTSNPN and CDR2 SVGIG (reference sequence). The CDR3: CAWSGYGNEQFF. CDR3 sequence (DNA): TGTGCCTGGAGTGGATATGGCAATGAGCAGTTCTTC.

Turning to this clonotype: Sequence at one end of the junction differs from germline and may be a read error. The V and J genes are TRBV6-4 and TRBJ2-1; D possibly corresponds to TRBD1 (6 bases). Germline assignment: CDR1 MRHNA and CDR2 SNTAGT. The CDR3 has 15 residues. CDR3 protein: CASRDSGTLYNEQFF. CDR3 nucleotide sequence: TGTGCCAGCAGAGACTCCGGGACACTATACAATGAGCAGTTCTTC.

The chain carries TRBV12-3 or TRBV12-4 and TRBJ1-1; unclear D gene. The CDR3 sequence is 13 residues long. Between the trimmed V and J ends, which lost 7 bases and 6 bases, there was a span of 15 bases. Written as DNA, the CDR3 is TGTGCCAGCACCTTGGATTTGGGCGCTGAAGCTTTCTTT. It codes for CASTLDLGAEAFF.

The V gene is TRBV12-3 or TRBV12-4, the J gene TRBJ1-1; 8 positions agree with TRBD1. The J segment lost 2 bases and the V segment lost 5 bases, leaving 10 bases of the junction unmatched. CDR3 length equals 16 residues. CDR3 sequence reads: CASSSGQGYSNTEAFF. CDR3 coding DNA: TGTGCCAGCAGTAGTGGACAGGGATACTCTAACACTGAAGCTTTCTTT.

The chain uses TRBV6-5 and TRBJ2-1, with 11 bases aligning to TRBD2. The germline V gene has CDR1 MNHEY and CDR2 SVGAGI. The CDR3 spans 15 residues. Trimming removed 7 bases from V and 7 bases from J; junction bases left unmatched: 9. The CDR3: CASTLAGGLLNEQFF. CDR3 nucleotide sequence: TGTGCCAGCACCTTAGCGGGGGGGCTATTAAATGAGCAGTTCTTC.

This clonotype is a singleton in its sample. The chain recombines TRBV5-1 with TRBJ2-5, with D perhaps TRBD2 (6 bases). V lost 0 bases and J lost 3, with 9 bases in between. The CDR3 consists of 14 residues. In germline, CDR1 is SGHRS, CDR2 YFSETQ. CDR3: CASSLVSGKETQYF. CDR3 in DNA: TGCGCCAGCAGCTTGGTTAGCGGAAAAGAGACCCAGTACTTC.

This clonotype appeared a few times. The chain employs TRBV4-1 and TRBJ2-5; no clear D. The germline CDR1 and CDR2 sequences are MGHRA and YSYEKL. The CDR3 totals 14 residues. V was shortened by 2 bases and J by 1 base, with 8 bases between the two germline ends. The CDR3 DNA is TGCGCCAGCAGCCAACGAACACTCCAAGAGACCCAGTACTTC. It encodes CASSQRTLQETQYF.